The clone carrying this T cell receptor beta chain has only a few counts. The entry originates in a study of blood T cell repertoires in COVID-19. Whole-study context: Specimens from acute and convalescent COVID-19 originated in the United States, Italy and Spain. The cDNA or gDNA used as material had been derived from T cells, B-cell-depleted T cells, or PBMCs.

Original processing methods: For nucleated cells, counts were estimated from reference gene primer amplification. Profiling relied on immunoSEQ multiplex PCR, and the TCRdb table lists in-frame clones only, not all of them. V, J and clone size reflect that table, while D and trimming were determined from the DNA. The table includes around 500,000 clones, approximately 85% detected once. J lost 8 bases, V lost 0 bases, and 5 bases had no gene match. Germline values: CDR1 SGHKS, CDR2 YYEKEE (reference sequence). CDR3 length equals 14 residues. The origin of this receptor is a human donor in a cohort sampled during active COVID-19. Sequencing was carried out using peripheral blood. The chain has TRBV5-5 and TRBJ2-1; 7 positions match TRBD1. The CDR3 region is CASSLDRGRDEQFF. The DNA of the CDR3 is TGTGCCAGCAGCTTGGACAGGGGAAGGGATGAGCAGTTCTTC.